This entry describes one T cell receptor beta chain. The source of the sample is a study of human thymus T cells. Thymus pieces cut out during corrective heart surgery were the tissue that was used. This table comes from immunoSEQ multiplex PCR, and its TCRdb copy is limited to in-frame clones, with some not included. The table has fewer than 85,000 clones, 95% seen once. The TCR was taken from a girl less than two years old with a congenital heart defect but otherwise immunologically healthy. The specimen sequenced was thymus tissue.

In DNA, the CDR3 is TGCGCCAGCAGCTTGTGGGGTGGAGGGAGTCCCATAAGCACAGATACGCAGTATTTT. This translates into CASSLWGGGSPISTDTQYF. The chain combines TRBV5-1 with TRBJ2-3; tentative D call: TRBD2 (6 bases). The CDR3 runs to 19 residues. Germline CDR1 SGHRS, CDR2 YFSETQ. V lost 1 base and J 0 bases, leaving 21 bases between the germline ends.